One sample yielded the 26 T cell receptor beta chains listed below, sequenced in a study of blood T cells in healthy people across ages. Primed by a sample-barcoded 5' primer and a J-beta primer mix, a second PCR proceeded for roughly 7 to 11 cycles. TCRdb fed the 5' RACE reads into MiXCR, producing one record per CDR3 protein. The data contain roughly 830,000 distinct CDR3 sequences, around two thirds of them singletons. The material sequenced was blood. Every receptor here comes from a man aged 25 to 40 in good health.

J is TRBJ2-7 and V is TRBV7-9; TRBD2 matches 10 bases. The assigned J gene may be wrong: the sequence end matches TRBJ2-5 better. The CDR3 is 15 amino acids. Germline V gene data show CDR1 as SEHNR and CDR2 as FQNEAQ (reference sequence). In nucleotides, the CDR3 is TGTGCCAGCAGCACCCAGCGGGGGGGCTCAGAGACCCAGTACTTC. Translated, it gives CASSTQRGGSETQYF.

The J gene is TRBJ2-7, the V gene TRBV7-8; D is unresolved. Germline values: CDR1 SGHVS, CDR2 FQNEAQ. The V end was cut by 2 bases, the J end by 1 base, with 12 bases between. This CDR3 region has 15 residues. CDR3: CASSLFNPGSYEQYF. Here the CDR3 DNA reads TGTGCCAGCAGCTTATTTAACCCGGGTTCCTACGAGCAGTACTTC.

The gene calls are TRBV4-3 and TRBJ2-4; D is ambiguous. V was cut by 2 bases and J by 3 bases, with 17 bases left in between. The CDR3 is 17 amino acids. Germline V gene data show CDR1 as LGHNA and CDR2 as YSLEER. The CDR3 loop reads CASSQSLPMLGKNIQYF. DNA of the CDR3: TGCGCCAGCAGCCAATCCTTGCCGATGTTGGGCAAAAACATTCAGTACTTC.

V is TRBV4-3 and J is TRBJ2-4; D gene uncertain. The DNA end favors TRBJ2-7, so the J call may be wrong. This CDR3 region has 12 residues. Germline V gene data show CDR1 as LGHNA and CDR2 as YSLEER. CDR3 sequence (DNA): TGCGCCAGCAGCCAAGATCCCAACGAGCAGTACTTC. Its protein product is CASSQDPNEQYF.

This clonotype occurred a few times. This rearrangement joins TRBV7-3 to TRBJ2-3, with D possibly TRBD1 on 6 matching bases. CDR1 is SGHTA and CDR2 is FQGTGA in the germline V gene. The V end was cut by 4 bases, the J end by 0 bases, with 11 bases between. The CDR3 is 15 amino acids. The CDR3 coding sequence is TGTGCCAGCAGCTCACAGGGAACTAGCACAGATACGCAGTATTTT. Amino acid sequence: CASSSQGTSTDTQYF.

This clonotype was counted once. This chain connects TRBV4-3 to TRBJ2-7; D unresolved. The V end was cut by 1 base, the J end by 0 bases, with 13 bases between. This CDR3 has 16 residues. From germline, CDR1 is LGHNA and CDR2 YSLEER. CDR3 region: CASSQVLAVPSYEQYF. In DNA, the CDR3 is TGCGCCAGCAGCCAAGTTTTGGCGGTGCCCTCCTACGAGCAGTACTTC.

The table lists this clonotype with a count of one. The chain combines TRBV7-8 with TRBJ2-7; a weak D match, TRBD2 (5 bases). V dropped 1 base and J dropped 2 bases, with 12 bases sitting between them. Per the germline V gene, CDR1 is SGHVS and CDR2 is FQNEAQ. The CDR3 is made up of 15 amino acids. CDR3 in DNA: TGTGCCAGCAGCTTAGTCGGGCAGACTACCTACGAGCAGTACTTC. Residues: CASSLVGQTTYEQYF.

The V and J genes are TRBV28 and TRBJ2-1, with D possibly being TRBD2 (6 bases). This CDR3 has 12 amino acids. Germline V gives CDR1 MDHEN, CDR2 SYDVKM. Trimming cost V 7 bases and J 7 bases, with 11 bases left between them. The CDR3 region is CASKRGRNEQFF. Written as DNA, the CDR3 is TGTGCCAGCAAACGAGGGAGGAATGAGCAGTTCTTC.

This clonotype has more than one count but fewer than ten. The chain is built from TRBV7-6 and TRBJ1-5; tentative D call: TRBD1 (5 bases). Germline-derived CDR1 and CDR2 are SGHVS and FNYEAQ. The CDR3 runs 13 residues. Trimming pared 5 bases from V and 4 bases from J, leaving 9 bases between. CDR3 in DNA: TGTGCCAGCAGCCTTAAGGGGAATCAGCCCCAGCATTTT. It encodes CASSLKGNQPQHF.

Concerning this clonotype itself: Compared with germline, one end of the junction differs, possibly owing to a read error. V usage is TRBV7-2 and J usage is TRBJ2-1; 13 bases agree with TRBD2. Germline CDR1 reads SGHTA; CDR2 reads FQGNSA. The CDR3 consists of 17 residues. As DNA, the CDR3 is TGTGCCAGCAGCGTAGCAGGCGGGACTAGCGGGGCCAATGAGCAGTTCTTC. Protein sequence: CASSVAGGTSGANEQFF.

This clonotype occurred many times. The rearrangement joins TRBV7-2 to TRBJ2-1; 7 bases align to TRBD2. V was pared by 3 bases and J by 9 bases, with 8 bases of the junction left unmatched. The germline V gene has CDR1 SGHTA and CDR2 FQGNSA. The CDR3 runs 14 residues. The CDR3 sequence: CASSLTRGRGEQFF. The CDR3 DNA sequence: TGTGCCAGCAGCTTGACTAGAGGGAGGGGTGAGCAGTTCTTC.

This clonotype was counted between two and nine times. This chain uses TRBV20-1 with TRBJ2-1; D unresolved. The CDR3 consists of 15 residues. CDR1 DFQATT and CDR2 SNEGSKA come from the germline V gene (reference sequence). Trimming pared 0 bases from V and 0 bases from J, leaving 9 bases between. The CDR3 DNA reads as TGCAGTGCTAGAGACCCCACCGACTCCTACAATGAGCAGTTCTTC. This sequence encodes CSARDPTDSYNEQFF.

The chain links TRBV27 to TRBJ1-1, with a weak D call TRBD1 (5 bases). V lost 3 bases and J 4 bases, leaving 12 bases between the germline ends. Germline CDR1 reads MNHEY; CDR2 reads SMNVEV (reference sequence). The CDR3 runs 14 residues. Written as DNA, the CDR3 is TGTGCCAGCAGTTTTACGGACACGGGCACTGAAGCTTTCTTT. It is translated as CASSFTDTGTEAFF.

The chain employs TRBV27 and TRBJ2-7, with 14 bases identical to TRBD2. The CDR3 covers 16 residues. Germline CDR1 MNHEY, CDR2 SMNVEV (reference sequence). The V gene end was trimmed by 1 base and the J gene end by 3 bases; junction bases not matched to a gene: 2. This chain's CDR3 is CASSLWTSGGLYEQYF. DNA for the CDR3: TGTGCCAGCAGTTTATGGACTAGCGGGGGGCTCTACGAGCAGTACTTC.

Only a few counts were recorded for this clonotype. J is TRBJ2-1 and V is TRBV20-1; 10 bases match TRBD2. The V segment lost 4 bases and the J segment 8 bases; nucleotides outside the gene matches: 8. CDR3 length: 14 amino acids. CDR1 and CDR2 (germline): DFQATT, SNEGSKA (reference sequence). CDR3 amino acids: CSAILSGGRDEQFF. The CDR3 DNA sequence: TGCAGTGCTATCCTTAGCGGGGGGAGGGATGAGCAGTTCTTC.

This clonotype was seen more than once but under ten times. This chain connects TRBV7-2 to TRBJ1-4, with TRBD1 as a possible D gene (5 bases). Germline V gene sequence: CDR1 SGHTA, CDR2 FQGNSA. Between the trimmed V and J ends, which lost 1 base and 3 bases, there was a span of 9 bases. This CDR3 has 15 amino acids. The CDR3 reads CASSLVGGPNEKLFF. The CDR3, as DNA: TGTGCCAGCAGCTTAGTTGGGGGTCCTAATGAAAAACTGTTTTTT.

The CDR3 is CASSVRDVPRKEQFF. CDR3 DNA: TGTGCCAGCAGCGTCCGGGACGTCCCGCGGAAGGAGCAGTTCTTC. The chain uses TRBV9 and TRBJ2-1, with D perhaps being TRBD1 or TRBD2 (5 bases each). Trimming left V 2 bases short and J 10 bases short, with 19 bases between. The germline gives CDR1 SGDLS, CDR2 YYNGEE. The CDR3 extends over 15 amino acids.

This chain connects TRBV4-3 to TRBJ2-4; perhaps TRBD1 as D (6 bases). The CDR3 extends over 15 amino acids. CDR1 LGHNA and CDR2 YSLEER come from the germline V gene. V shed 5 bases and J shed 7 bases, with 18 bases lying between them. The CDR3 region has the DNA TGCGCCAGCAGCAAGGGGCCAGGGGAGTGGAACATTCAGTACTTC. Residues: CASSKGPGEWNIQYF.

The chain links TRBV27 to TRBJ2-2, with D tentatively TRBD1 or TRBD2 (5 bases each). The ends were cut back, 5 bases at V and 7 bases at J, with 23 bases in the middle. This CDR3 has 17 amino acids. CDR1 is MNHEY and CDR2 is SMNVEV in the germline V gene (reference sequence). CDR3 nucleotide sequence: TGTGCCAGCAGTCCCTCCTATGTCGGGGCGCATAGCGGGGAGCTGTTTTTT. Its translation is CASSPSYVGAHSGELFF.

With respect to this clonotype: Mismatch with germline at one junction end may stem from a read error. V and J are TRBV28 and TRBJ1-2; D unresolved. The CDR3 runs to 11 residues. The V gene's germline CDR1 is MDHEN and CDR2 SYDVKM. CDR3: CALAEPDGHTF. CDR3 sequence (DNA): TGTGCCCTGGCAGAACCAGATGGCCACACCTTC.

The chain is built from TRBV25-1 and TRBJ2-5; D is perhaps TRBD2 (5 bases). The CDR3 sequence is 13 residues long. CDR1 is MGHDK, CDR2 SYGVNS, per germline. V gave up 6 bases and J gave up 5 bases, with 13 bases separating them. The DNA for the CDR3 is TGTGCCAGCAGCGAAGGGTGGACTGAGACCCAGTACTTC. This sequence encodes CASSEGWTETQYF.

The CDR3 DNA follows: TGTGCCAGCAGTTTTTGGGCGGGGTCGGATGAGCAGTTCTTC. Protein product: CASSFWAGSDEQFF. The chain combines TRBV12-3 or TRBV12-4 with TRBJ2-1; weak D call: TRBD2 (6 bases). The V and J ends lost 3 bases and 8 bases respectively, with 14 bases between them. The CDR3 has 14 residues.

CDR3 in DNA: TGTGCCAGCAGCCAAGATTCTGGAAATCAGCCCCAGCATTTT. This sequence encodes CASSQDSGNQPQHF. V gene TRBV3-1 combines with J gene TRBJ1-5, with D unresolved. This CDR3 contains 14 residues. Trimming pared 0 bases from V and 4 bases from J, leaving 7 bases between. Germline lookup yields CDR1 LGHDT and CDR2 YNNKEL (reference sequence).

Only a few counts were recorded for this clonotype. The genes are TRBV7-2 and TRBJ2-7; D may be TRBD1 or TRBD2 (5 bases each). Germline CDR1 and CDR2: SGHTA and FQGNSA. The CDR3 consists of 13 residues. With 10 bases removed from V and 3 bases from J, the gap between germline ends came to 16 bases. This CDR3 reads CATTGTGYYEQYF. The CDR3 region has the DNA TGTGCCACCACCGGGACGGGATACTACGAGCAGTACTTC.

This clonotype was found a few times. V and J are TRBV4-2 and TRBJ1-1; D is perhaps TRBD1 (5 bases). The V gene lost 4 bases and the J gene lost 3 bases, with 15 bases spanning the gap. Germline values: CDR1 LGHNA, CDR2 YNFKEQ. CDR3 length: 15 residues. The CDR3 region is CASSPARGAYTEAFF. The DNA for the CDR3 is TGTGCCAGCAGCCCAGCCCGGGGCGCGTACACTGAAGCTTTCTTT.

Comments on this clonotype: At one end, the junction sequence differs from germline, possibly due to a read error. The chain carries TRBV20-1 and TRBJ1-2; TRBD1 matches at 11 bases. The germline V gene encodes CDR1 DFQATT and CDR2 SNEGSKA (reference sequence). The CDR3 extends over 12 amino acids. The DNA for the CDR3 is TGCGGTGCAACGCGGACAGGGGGCGGCTACACCTTC. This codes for CGATRTGGGYTF.